The 25 T cell receptor beta chains reported below all come from one sample, sequenced in a study of shared clonotypes between healthy human individuals. Sequencing was performed with immunoSEQ multiplex PCR; in TCRdb, only in-frame clones are kept and a portion is missing. Of over 750,000 clones in the sample, approximately 96% were seen once. Positively selected for CCR7, the CD45RO-negative cells used as naive CD8 cells excluded terminally differentiated effector memory CD45RA+ cells. Sequenced input: naive CD8+ T cells sorted from blood. These receptors were obtained from a man aged 30 to 45 in good health.

With respect to this clone: The same CDR3 also results from other DNA sequences found in this sample. The CDR3 sequence is CASSLSGYNEQFF. The CDR3 DNA reads TGTGCCAGCAGCTTAAGTGGATACAATGAGCAGTTCTTC. The chain links TRBV7-9 to TRBJ2-1; no clear D gene. From germline, CDR1 is SEHNR and CDR2 FQNEAQ (reference sequence). This CDR3 has 13 amino acids. The V end lost 2 bases, the J end lost 4 bases, and 6 bases lay between the germline ends.

This clone was counted only a few times. This chain joins TRBV13 and TRBJ2-1; 8 positions agree with TRBD2. Unmatched junction bases numbered 13, after V lost 5 bases and J lost 7 bases. CDR1 is PRHDT and CDR2 is FYEKMQ in the germline V gene (reference sequence). This CDR3 comprises 16 residues. The CDR3 nucleotides read TGTGCCAGCAGCGAGCGACTCGGCGGGAGGACAAATGAGCAGTTCTTC. The encoded protein is CASSERLGGRTNEQFF.

This clone was seen only once. Other DNA sequences within the sample encode an identical CDR3. The chain carries TRBV10-3 and TRBJ1-3, with D unresolved. This CDR3 is 14 amino acids long. V dropped 2 bases and J dropped 0 bases, with 5 bases sitting between them. Germline-derived CDR1 and CDR2 are ENHRY and SYGVKD. As DNA, the CDR3 is TGTGCCATCAGTGAGGGCTCCTCTGGAAACACCATATATTTT. The encoded protein is CAISEGSSGNTIYF.

On this clone itself: At one end, the junction sequence differs from germline, possibly due to a read error. The chain has TRBV27 and TRBJ2-5, with 8 nucleotides matching TRBD1. Per germline, CDR1 MNHEY and CDR2 SMNVEV (reference sequence). The CDR3 totals 15 residues. CDR3 sequence (DNA): TGTGCCAGCAGTTTGGGAACAGGGGGGACAGAGGCCCAGTACTTC. This encodes CASSLGTGGTEAQYF.

The chain couples TRBV29-1 to TRBJ1-2; D is possibly TRBD1 (6 bases). This CDR3 region has 13 residues. The V and J ends lost 3 bases and 5 bases respectively, with 13 bases between them. The germline gives CDR1 SQVTM, CDR2 ANQGSEA. The CDR3 DNA sequence: TGCAGCGTTGACGCGGGGGCGAGGTATGGCTACACCTTC. Translation: CSVDAGARYGYTF.

The rearrangement joins TRBV4-3 to TRBJ2-7; no firm D call. The germline V gene encodes CDR1 LGHNA and CDR2 YSLEER. V was cut by 1 base and J by 3 bases, with 10 bases left in between. CDR3 length: 14 amino acids. The chain's CDR3 is CASSQVIQNYEQYF. In DNA form, the CDR3 reads TGCGCCAGCAGCCAAGTCATACAGAACTACGAGCAGTACTTC.

Concerning this clone: Other DNA sequences within the sample encode an identical CDR3. CDR3 sequence: CASRAGSSYEQYF. CDR3 nucleotide sequence: TGTGCCAGCCGGGCCGGCAGCTCCTACGAGCAGTACTTC. The genes are TRBV7-9 and TRBJ2-7; D gene unclear. The CDR3 loop spans 13 amino acids. Germline CDR1 is SEHNR and CDR2 is FQNEAQ (reference sequence). Trimming pared 8 bases from V and 0 bases from J, leaving 11 bases between.

The chain joins TRBV27 to TRBJ2-7; 9 bases line up with TRBD1. The trim removed 1 base at V and 4 bases at J, leaving 11 bases unmatched. The CDR3 length is 17 residues. Germline values: CDR1 MNHEY, CDR2 SMNVEV (reference sequence). The CDR3 sequence: CASSLWYPGQGRYEQYF. CDR3 nucleotide sequence: TGTGCCAGCAGTTTATGGTACCCGGGACAGGGACGATACGAGCAGTACTTC.

The gene calls are TRBV5-1 and TRBJ1-3, with TRBD1 identical over 7 bases. The CDR3 runs 17 residues. V lost 3 bases to trimming and J lost 0 bases; unmatched junction nucleotides: 9. From germline, CDR1 is SGHRS and CDR2 YFSETQ. CDR3 amino acids: CASSWGTGAFSGNTIYF. The CDR3 DNA reads TGCGCCAGCAGCTGGGGAACAGGGGCTTTCTCTGGAAACACCATATATTTT.

This clone has a single count. The chain employs TRBV14 and TRBJ2-7; 7 bases match TRBD1. Germline V CDR1 and CDR2: SGHDN, FVKESK. The CDR3 sequence is 14 residues long. V was clipped by 2 bases and J by 7 bases; unmatched bases: 8. The CDR3 sequence is CASSQSNRGGEQYF. DNA of the CDR3: TGTGCCAGCAGCCAAAGTAACAGGGGCGGGGAGCAGTACTTC. The full variable domain, rest sourced from reference TRBV14 and TRBJ2-7, is EAGVTQFPSHSVIEKGQTVTLRCDPISGHDNLYWYRRVMGKEIKFLLHFVKESKQDESGMPNNRFLAERTGGTYSTLKVQPAELEDSGVYFCASSQSNRGGEQYFGPGTRLTVT.

The chain carries TRBV18 and TRBJ2-1, with 8 nucleotides matching TRBD2. With V trimmed by 1 base and J by 0 bases, 14 bases remained unmatched. CDR1 and CDR2 from the germline V gene are KGHSH and LQKENI. There are 20 residues in the CDR3. CDR3 amino acids: CASSPRFGASGSPSYNEQFF. In DNA, the CDR3 is TGTGCCAGCTCACCACGTTTCGGGGCAAGCGGGAGTCCCTCCTACAATGAGCAGTTCTTC.

A single count supports this clone. Other DNA sequences from this sample encode an identical CDR3 as well. The V and J genes are TRBV19 and TRBJ1-1; 10 nucleotides align to TRBD1. The CDR3 is made up of 16 amino acids. Per the germline V gene, CDR1 is LNHDA and CDR2 is SQIVND (reference sequence). V was clipped by 5 bases and J by 0 bases; unmatched bases: 6. CDR3 in DNA: TGTGCCAGTAGTCTATGGACAGGGGGGATGAACACTGAAGCTTTCTTT. Encoded protein: CASSLWTGGMNTEAFF.

The J gene is TRBJ2-1, the V gene TRBV25-1; 10 bases are shared with TRBD1. The CDR3 length is 12 residues. Germline values: CDR1 MGHDK, CDR2 SYGVNS. Trimming at V came to 4 bases and at J to 12 bases, leaving 3 bases not matched to a gene. CDR3 bases: TGTGCCAGCAGTGGTGACAGGGGGCTGCAGTTCTTC. Amino acids: CASSGDRGLQFF.

The V and J genes are TRBV27 and TRBJ2-4; 8 nucleotides align to TRBD1. Unmatched junction bases numbered 9, after V lost 6 bases and J lost 5 bases. Germline values: CDR1 MNHEY, CDR2 SMNVEV (reference sequence). The CDR3 is 15 residues long. The CDR3 DNA sequence: TGTGCCAGCAGCTTCCTTCCGGGACAGGAAAACATTCAGTACTTC. Protein sequence: CASSFLPGQENIQYF.

The chain links TRBV5-4 to TRBJ2-3; a weak D match, TRBD1 (6 bases). Germline V gene lookup returns CDR1 SGHNT and CDR2 YYREEE (reference sequence). V lost 4 bases and J 3 bases, leaving 9 bases between the germline ends. This CDR3 region has 13 residues. CDR3 bases: TGTGCCAGCAGCCAAGGACAGACAGATACGCAGTATTTT. Protein sequence: CASSQGQTDTQYF.

The V and J genes are TRBV11-2 and TRBJ1-1, with D hard to call. Trimming shortened V by 1 base and J by 2 bases, and 5 bases separated the two germline ends. The germline CDR1 and CDR2 sequences are SGHAT and FQNNGV. The CDR3 has 13 residues. The CDR3 loop is CASSLVPNTEAFF. The CDR3 nucleotides are TGTGCCAGCAGCTTAGTACCCAACACTGAAGCTTTCTTT.

The chain has TRBV27 and TRBJ2-7, with 11 positions matching TRBD2. The CDR3 loop spans 15 amino acids. The V and J ends lost 10 bases and 2 bases, in that order; junction bases with no gene match: 10. Germline loops: CDR1 MNHEY, CDR2 SMNVEV (reference sequence). As DNA, the CDR3 is TGTGCCACCGGTAGCGGGAGGGCCGTCGCCTACGAGCAGTACTTC. Encoded protein: CATGSGRAVAYEQYF.

The CDR3 loop reads CASSLEWDRVNGYTF. CDR3 nucleotides: TGTGCCAGCAGTTTAGAGTGGGACAGGGTTAATGGCTACACCTTC. The rearrangement links TRBV28 to TRBJ1-2, with TRBD1 matching 9 bases. Losses at the gene ends were 2 bases for V and 6 bases for J; bases not matched to a gene: 7. CDR1 and CDR2 (germline): MDHEN, SYDVKM. The CDR3 is made up of 15 amino acids.

The chain links TRBV11-2 to TRBJ2-2; no firm D call. CDR1 and CDR2 (germline): SGHAT, FQNNGV. Trimming stripped 5 bases from V and 6 bases from J, with 10 bases between. This CDR3 is 13 amino acids long. The CDR3 DNA reads TGTGCCAGCAGCCATTTTTCCGCCGGGGAGCTGTTTTTT. Translated: CASSHFSAGELFF. The complete variable domain, with remaining parts taken from reference TRBV11-2 and TRBJ2-2, reads EAGVAQSPRYKIIEKRQSVAFWCNPISGHATLYWYQQILGQGPKLLIQFQNNGVVDDSQLPKDRFSAERLKGVDSTLKIQPAKLEDSAVYLCASSHFSAGELFFGEGSRLTVL.

The chain combines TRBV12-5 with TRBJ2-5; D uncertain. The CDR3 sequence is 14 residues long. Trimming stripped 6 bases from V and 1 base from J, with 12 bases between. The germline gives CDR1 LGHNT, CDR2 FRNRAP. As DNA, the CDR3 is TGTGCTAGTGGCAAGGACCACATCCAAGAGACCCAGTACTTC. Encoded protein: CASGKDHIQETQYF.

This clone was observed once. V usage is TRBV25-1 and J usage is TRBJ1-2; no clear D. V was shortened by 4 bases and J by 6 bases, with 15 bases between the two germline ends. CDR1 and CDR2 from the germline V gene are MGHDK and SYGVNS. The CDR3 covers 14 residues. The CDR3 loop is CASSAEGGLDGYTF. CDR3 nucleotides: TGTGCCAGCAGTGCGGAGGGCGGTTTGGATGGCTACACCTTC.

This chain joins TRBV7-8 and TRBJ2-1; 15 bases are a match to TRBD2. Germline CDR1 is SGHVS and CDR2 is FQNEAQ. The junction had 7 bases not matched to a gene; V was cut back by 2 bases and J by 2 bases. This CDR3 is built from 19 residues. The CDR3: CASSLPGTSGRTTYNEQFF. CDR3 coding DNA: TGTGCCAGCAGCTTACCCGGGACTAGCGGGAGGACTACCTACAATGAGCAGTTCTTC.

The chain carries TRBV7-9 and TRBJ2-1, with 11 bases matching TRBD2. Trimming cost V 7 bases and J 7 bases; bases outside gene matches: 9. This CDR3 spans 15 amino acids. Germline assignment: CDR1 SEHNR and CDR2 FQNEAQ (reference sequence). The CDR3 region is CASNMQTSGTNEQFF. The CDR3 DNA is TGTGCCAGCAACATGCAGACTAGCGGGACGAATGAGCAGTTCTTC. Filled out from reference TRBV7-9 and TRBJ2-1, the complete variable domain reads DTGVSQNPRHKITKRGQNVTFRCDPISEHNRLYWYRQTLGQGPEFLTYFQNEAQLEKSRLLSDRFSAERPKGSFSTLEIQRTEQGDSAMYLCASNMQTSGTNEQFFGPGTRLTVL.

A single count supports this clone. The genes are TRBV28 and TRBJ1-5; 9 bases line up with TRBD1. The V and J ends lost 4 bases and 0 bases, in that order; junction bases with no gene match: 13. CDR3 length: 19 residues. Looked up from germline, CDR1 is MDHEN and CDR2 is SYDVKM. CDR3 region: CASSSIVDRGTYSNQPQHF. The CDR3 DNA reads TGTGCCAGCAGTTCGATTGTGGACAGGGGAACCTATAGCAATCAGCCCCAGCATTTT.

The chain uses TRBV5-1 and TRBJ2-6, with 8 bases that match TRBD1. After removal of 4 bases from V and 3 bases from J, the junction contained 3 bases not matched to a gene. Looked up from germline, CDR1 is SGHRS and CDR2 is YFSETQ. The CDR3 extends over 15 amino acids. The CDR3 here is CASSAGTGGANVLTF. CDR3 DNA: TGCGCCAGCAGCGCGGGGACAGGTGGGGCCAACGTCCTGACTTTC. The full variable domain, in which reference TRBV5-1 and TRBJ2-6 provide the parts outside the CDR3, is KAGVTQTPRYLIKTRGQQVTLSCSPISGHRSVSWYQQTPGQGLQFLFEYFSETQRNKGNFPGRFSGRQFSNSRSEMNVSTLELGDSALYLCASSAGTGGANVLTFGAGSRLTVL.